The rows below give T cell receptor beta chains drawn from one sample of a study of tumor and adjacent non-tumor tissue in lung cancer. From the multiplex PCR reads, TCRdb called clonotypes with MiXCR, one entry per CDR3 protein. The table lists 65,000 to 90,000 distinct CDR3 sequences, around 75% of them singletons. Sequencing was carried out using lung tumor tissue. These receptors were collected from a woman aged 50 to 60 with non-small cell lung cancer. Each CDR3 is given without its conserved first and last residue.

CDR3aa	v_gene	j_gene	len
ANSLELGQHNEQF	TRBV11-2	TRBJ2-1	13
ASNLSGTNNSPLY	TRBV11-2	TRBJ1-6	13
ANSQEFSGRVSSYNEQF	TRBV4-3	TRBJ2-1	17
ASSLETLSIDIQY	TRBV12-3/TRBV12-4	TRBJ2-3	13
ASSSSRRGNEEF	TRBV10-2	TRBJ2-1	12
ANSQDLYRVGTESF	TRBV4-1	TRBJ1-1	14
SIVAPNIEAF	TRBV29-1	TRBJ1-1	10
ASRLAGVGTYTQY	TRBV2	TRBJ2-3	13
TSSLGRTSYEQY	TRBV11-2	TRBJ2-7	12
NARDFGGTSGAHY	TRBV20-1	TRBJ2-3	13
TSSQAHGGHQETQY	TRBV4-2	TRBJ2-5	14
ASSPSFASGTDTQY	TRBV5-6	TRBJ2-3	14
ATTSGVGSFSYNEQF	TRBV6-1	TRBJ2-1	15
ATSDLSSGRGTGELF	TRBV24-1	TRBJ2-2	15
SVRLAEEKIQC	TRBV20-1	TRBJ2-4	11
SIEGRTNNEQY	TRBV29-1	TRBJ2-7	11
NVILSELPEAF	TRBV29-1	TRBJ1-1	11
AISGGLGGTVTQY	TRBV10-3	TRBJ2-3	13
VINESGYPPGYGYT	TRBV10-3	TRBJ1-2	14
TSSPTGKTEAF	TRBV12-3/TRBV12-4	TRBJ1-1	11
ASSRTPLLVGTQETQY	TRBV6-2/TRBV6-3	TRBJ2-5	16
ASSQDRRKQY	TRBV3-1	TRBJ2-7	10
ANSKCGLAQETQY	TRBV12-3/TRBV12-4	TRBJ2-5	13
ASSQKDWGLPQH	TRBV4-1	TRBJ1-5	12
SVERWALSGNTIY	TRBV29-1	TRBJ1-3	13
SARKGGTSGSVQY	TRBV20-1	TRBJ2-7	13
ASRPKGHGELS	TRBV6-5	TRBJ2-2	11